This T cell receptor (beta chain) was captured in a study of blood T cell repertoires in COVID-19. A few counts support this clone. This CDR3 is built from 14 residues. Trimming took 5 bases from V and 10 from J, leaving 15 bases between them. Germline-derived CDR1 and CDR2 are SGHVS and FQNEAQ. Some clones are missing from TCRdb's copy, which holds only in-frame ones; the method was immunoSEQ multiplex PCR. The sample records 120,000 to 150,000 clones, about 84% being singletons. The V gene is TRBV7-8, the J gene TRBJ1-6; weak D call: TRBD1 (6 bases). Sequenced material: peripheral blood. This TCR came from a man between 60 and 75 years old with active or convalescent COVID-19. The DNA of the CDR3 is TGTGCCAGCAGCCCTCAGGGGCCCGGGTCACCCCTCCACTTT. Protein sequence: CASSPQGPGSPLHF.